Listed below are T cell receptor beta chains from one sample, sequenced in a study of blood T cell repertoires in COVID-19. Clones were read by immunoSEQ multiplex PCR, and TCRdb kept only the in-frame ones, dropping some. The sample holds around 340,000 clones, 86% seen once. Sequencing input: peripheral blood. The receptors derive from an older woman with COVID-19, enrolled during active disease. CDR3s include the opening cysteine and the closing phenylalanine or tryptophan. The order of the fields is J gene, clone size, D gene, V gene, CDR3 DNA, CDR3 protein. A D gene is named only where the DNA matches it firmly. A clone size is listed for some rows: how often the clone was seen (once, few, many), or a class if it is expanded.

>TRBJ2-7|NA|TRBD2|TRBV6-2/TRBV6-3
TGTGCCAGCAGTTACTCGACCCGGGGGGGGTACGAGCAGTACTTC
CASSYSTRGGYEQYF
>TRBJ2-1|NA|TRBD2|TRBV4-2
TGTGCCAGCAGCCAGAGCCCCCCTGGGCTAGCGGGGAGGAATGAGCAGTTCTTC
CASSQSPPGLAGRNEQFF
>TRBJ1-3|NA|TRBD1|TRBV12-5
TGTGCTAGTGGTTTGGTACGGCTACAGGGGGCATCGTTTAACACCATATATTTT
CASGLVRLQGASFNTIYF
>TRBJ2-1|NA|NA|TRBV7-2
TGTGCCAGCAGCTCAGGACAGTACAATGAGCAGTTCTTC
CASSSGQYNEQFF
>TRBJ1-1|NA|NA|TRBV30
TGTGCCTGGAGTGCCGAATATAGCACTGAAGCTTTCTTT
CAWSAEYSTEAFF
>TRBJ2-1|few|TRBD2|TRBV7-3
TGTGCCAGCAGCTTAATAGGGACTAGCGGGCGGGATGAGCAGTTCTTC
CASSLIGTSGRDEQFF
>TRBJ1-5|few|TRBD1|TRBV5-1
TGCGCCAGCAGCCTTCTAGGGGGCCAGGGTCAGCCCCAGCATTTT
CASSLLGGQGQPQHF
>TRBJ2-7|few|TRBD2|TRBV29-1
TGCAGCGTTGGTGCGGGGGCCTACGAGCAGTACTTC
CSVGAGAYEQYF
>TRBJ2-7|NA|NA|TRBV30
TGTGCCTGGAGGGCAGCCTACGAGCAGTACTTC
CAWRAAYEQYF
>TRBJ2-5|NA|NA|TRBV2
TGTGCCAGCAGATTCCCGGGGTTCGAGACCCAGTACTTC
CASRFPGFETQYF
>TRBJ1-1|NA|TRBD1|TRBV29-1
TGCAGCGTCCTGGGACAGGGGTTCGTAGCTTTCTTT
CSVLGQGFVAFF
>TRBJ1-2|NA|NA|TRBV6-5
TGTGCCAGCAGTTACTATAGGGGTGCGAACTATGGCTACACCTTC
CASSYYRGANYGYTF
>TRBJ2-5|once|NA|TRBV13
TGTGCCAGCAGCTTAGGGGCAGAAGAGACCCAGTACTTC
CASSLGAEETQYF
>TRBJ1-2|NA|TRBD1|TRBV19
TGTGCCAGTAGTCCGACAGGGTTTCGGGGCTACACCTTC
CASSPTGFRGYTF
>TRBJ1-5|few|NA|TRBV18
TGTGCCAGCTCACCAACGGCGCGGGGCAATCAGCCCCAGCATTTT
CASSPTARGNQPQHF
>TRBJ2-7|NA|TRBD1|TRBV5-1
TGCGCCAGCAGCAAGTGGACAGGGGGGTCCTACGAGCAGTACTTC
CASSKWTGGSYEQYF
>TRBJ1-2|NA|TRBD1|TRBV11-2
TGTGCCAGCAGCTTTTCCGACAGGGGCTATGGCTACACCTTC
CASSFSDRGYGYTF
>TRBJ1-1|NA|NA|TRBV10-3
TGTGCCATCACCGATCCCACGGTGAACACTGAAGCTTTCTTT
CAITDPTVNTEAFF
>TRBJ2-5|NA|NA|TRBV5-4
TGTGCCAGCAGCTTTGGCCGGGGAGAAGAGACCCAGTACTTC
CASSFGRGEETQYF
>TRBJ2-7|few|TRBD1|TRBV6-5
TGTGCCAGCAGTCCAGGGGGCTACGAGCAGTACTTC
CASSPGGYEQYF
>TRBJ2-2|NA|TRBD2|TRBV3-1/TRBV3-2
TGTGCCAGCAGCCAATCGGGCGGGGGGTTGACCGGGGAGCTGTTTTTT
CASSQSGGGLTGELFF
>TRBJ1-2|NA|TRBD1|TRBV5-5
TGTGCCAGCAGCTTGGCTTGGACAGGCGGGACGGGTTATGGCTACACCTTC
CASSLAWTGGTGYGYTF
>TRBJ1-2|NA|NA|TRBV28
TGTGCCAGCAGTTCGGCGGGCCGCGCGGCTGGCTACACCTTC
CASSSAGRAAGYTF
>TRBJ2-7|NA|TRBD1|TRBV27
TGTGCCAGCAGTTATTCCGGGACAGGGTTCTACGAGCAGTACTTC
CASSYSGTGFYEQYF
>TRBJ1-5|NA|NA|TRBV10-2
TGCGCCAGCTTTCCAGATAGCAATCAGCCCCAGCATTTT
CASFPDSNQPQHF
>TRBJ2-5|NA|TRBD1|TRBV5-8
TGTGCCAGCAGCCGGACAGGGTATATAGAGACCCAGTACTTC
CASSRTGYIETQYF
>TRBJ1-1|NA|NA|TRBV9
TGTGCCAGCAGCGTATCCCCGACAGGTGGGAACACTGAAGCTTTCTTT
CASSVSPTGGNTEAFF
>TRBJ2-3|NA|TRBD2|TRBV7-3
TGTGCCAGCAGTTCCGGGACTAGCAGTCCGCAGTATTTT
CASSSGTSSPQYF
>TRBJ2-2|NA|NA|TRBV6-5
TGTGCCAGCAGTTACGAACTGTCAAATCCCGGGGAGCTGTTTTTT
CASSYELSNPGELFF
>TRBJ1-6|NA|TRBD1|TRBV27
TGTGCCAGCAGTCTCCCGACAGGGAACTATAATTCACCCCTCCACTTT
CASSLPTGNYNSPLHF
>TRBJ2-5|once|NA|TRBV4-1
TGCGCCAGCAGCCTCGGGGAGACCCAGTACTTC
CASSLGETQYF
>TRBJ1-5|once|NA|TRBV6-2/TRBV6-3
TGTGCCAGCAGTTACGTTGGACACCAGCCCCAGCATTTT
CASSYVGHQPQHF
>TRBJ2-3|NA|NA|TRBV2
TGTGCCAGCAGTCCCGGGGAAACGCAGTATTTT
CASSPGETQYF
>TRBJ1-2|NA|TRBD1|TRBV29-1
TGCAGCGTGCCCGGACAGGGTGGGGATGGCTACACCTTC
CSVPGQGGDGYTF